The 10 T cell receptor beta chains presented below share a single source sample, sequenced in a study of CD8 T cells in ankylosing spondylitis. The study, taken as a whole, reports: A TCR beta motif of fewer than 10 highly homologous variants seemed to mark ankylosing spondylitis blood.

TCRdb reprocessed the 5' RACE reads with MiXCR, giving one entry per CDR3 protein. This sample has 400,000 or so distinct CDR3 sequences, with roughly 25% found just once. These TCRs are of unknown antigen specificity. What was sequenced was blood, either unsorted or a sorted T cell fraction (not recorded which). These receptors were obtained from a male donor with ankylosing spondylitis.

This clonotype was picked up many times. The chain combines TRBV27 with TRBJ2-7, with 12 bases identical to TRBD2. Germline-derived CDR1 and CDR2 are MNHEY and SMNVEV (reference sequence). V shed 8 bases, J shed 3 bases, and the junction held 5 bases outside the gene matches. This CDR3 is built from 14 residues. CDR3 DNA: TGTGCCAGCCGGAGGACTAGCGGGGTCTACGAGCAGTACTTC. Protein sequence: CASRRTSGVYEQYF.

This clonotype has a handful of counts. The chain joins TRBV7-9 to TRBJ2-7; 9 bases match TRBD2. CDR3 size: 16 residues. Trimming cost V 6 bases and J 0 bases; bases outside gene matches: 9. Germline CDR1 reads SEHNR; CDR2 reads FQNEAQ (reference sequence). CDR3 in amino acids: CASRATSGPSSYEQYF. The CDR3 nucleotides read TGTGCCAGCAGGGCGACTAGCGGACCCAGCTCCTACGAGCAGTACTTC.

The chain has TRBV5-1 and TRBJ2-2; the D is unclear. V gave up 2 bases and J gave up 0 bases, with 5 bases separating them. The CDR3 loop spans 14 amino acids. Germline V gene data show CDR1 as SGHRS and CDR2 as YFSETQ. The chain's CDR3 is CASSLTSNTGELFF. Here the CDR3 DNA reads TGCGCCAGCAGCTTAACATCGAACACCGGGGAGCTGTTTTTT.

This clonotype was seen many times. This chain joins TRBV5-6 and TRBJ1-1; no clear D gene. The CDR3 spans 12 residues. The V end lost 4 bases, the J end lost 7 bases, and 11 bases lay between the germline ends. Germline loops: CDR1 SGHDT, CDR2 YYEEEE. The CDR3 DNA reads TGTGCCAGCAGCATAGGACGGTATGAAGCTTTCTTT. It yields the protein CASSIGRYEAFF.

This clonotype has only a few counts. V is TRBV20-1 and J is TRBJ1-2, with a possible D match to TRBD1 (5 bases). CDR3 size: 15 residues. The germline V and J ends were trimmed by 0 bases and 4 bases, with 15 bases remaining between them. Germline V gene sequence: CDR1 DFQATT, CDR2 SNEGSKA (reference sequence). CDR3 coding DNA: TGCAGTGCTAGAGATTCCGGGGCATTCTTCTATGGCTACACCTTC. Amino acid sequence: CSARDSGAFFYGYTF.

This clonotype has a handful of counts. The chain employs TRBV5-1 and TRBJ1-5, with D unclear. CDR3 size: 14 residues. CDR1 and CDR2 from the germline V gene are SGHRS and YFSETQ. Trimming removed 0 bases at V and 0 bases at J, with 4 bases between. The CDR3 DNA reads as TGCGCCAGCAGCTTGGGACATAGCAATCAGCCCCAGCATTTT. Encoded protein: CASSLGHSNQPQHF.

This clonotype appeared a few times. V and J are TRBV4-2 and TRBJ1-5; D unresolved. Trimming pared 0 bases from V and 9 bases from J, leaving 15 bases between. This CDR3 has 15 amino acids. Germline V lookup: CDR1 LGHNA, CDR2 YNFKEQ. Here the CDR3 DNA reads TGTGCCAGCAGCCAAGATCCCGGTTTCCTGCGGCCCCAGCATTTT. It yields the protein CASSQDPGFLRPQHF.

This chain links TRBV7-9 with TRBJ2-7; 7 bases are shared with TRBD1. The CDR3 is 14 amino acids. Germline trimming cut 1 base from V and 3 bases from J; bases unmatched to any gene: 3. Germline V gene data show CDR1 as SEHNR and CDR2 as FQNEAQ (reference sequence). CDR3 loop: CASSLDRGGYEQYF. In DNA, the CDR3 is TGTGCCAGCAGCTTAGACAGGGGCGGCTACGAGCAGTACTTC.

This clonotype was seen many times. The CDR3 spells CASSRDLLLYEQYF. In DNA form, the CDR3 reads TGTGCCAGCAGCCGAGACCTACTCCTCTACGAGCAGTACTTC. The V gene is TRBV7-9, the J gene TRBJ2-7, with no clear D. The germline V gene has CDR1 SEHNR and CDR2 FQNEAQ (reference sequence). This CDR3 contains 14 residues. Trimming pared 5 bases from V and 3 bases from J, leaving 14 bases between.

This clonotype has only one observation. J is TRBJ1-2 and V is TRBV29-1; a possible D gene is TRBD1 (6 bases). Trimming took off 6 bases at V and 4 bases at J, with 18 bases between the two ends. Germline lookup yields CDR1 SQVTM and CDR2 ANQGSEA. This CDR3 has 14 amino acids. The CDR3 DNA reads as TGCAGCGTCGTAACAGGGCGGGAAGGCTATGGCTACACCTTC. The encoded protein is CSVVTGREGYGYTF.